This T cell receptor beta chain was captured by sequencing in a study of breast tumors, draining lymph nodes, adjacent tissues. CDR3 size: 14 residues. V was trimmed by 6 bases and J by 4 bases, leaving 13 bases between them. Looked up from germline, CDR1 is LNHNV and CDR2 is YYDKDF (reference sequence). This clonotype was seen ten or more times. Its antigen is not identified. Samples came from axillary lymph nodes draining the breast cancer. TCRdb ran MiXCR on the multiplex PCR reads and lists one entry per CDR3 protein. The profile shows some 230,000 distinct CDR3 sequences, 30% to 35% of them singletons. General study points: Tumor TCR diversity was below lymph nodes but above nontumor tissue. Most tumor T cells seemingly derive from lymph node, then expand in tumor. That most tumor T cells come from lymph nodes remained unproven.

Sequenced material: axillary lymph node tissue. The source of this sequence is a female donor with breast cancer. Some clones in this sample may be carry-over from other donors' samples. V is TRBV15 and J is TRBJ2-1; D tentatively reads TRBD1 or TRBD2 (5 bases each). The CDR3 DNA is TGTGCCACCAGGGGGACCGAGGGTTACAATGAGCAGTTCTTC. This codes for CATRGTEGYNEQFF.